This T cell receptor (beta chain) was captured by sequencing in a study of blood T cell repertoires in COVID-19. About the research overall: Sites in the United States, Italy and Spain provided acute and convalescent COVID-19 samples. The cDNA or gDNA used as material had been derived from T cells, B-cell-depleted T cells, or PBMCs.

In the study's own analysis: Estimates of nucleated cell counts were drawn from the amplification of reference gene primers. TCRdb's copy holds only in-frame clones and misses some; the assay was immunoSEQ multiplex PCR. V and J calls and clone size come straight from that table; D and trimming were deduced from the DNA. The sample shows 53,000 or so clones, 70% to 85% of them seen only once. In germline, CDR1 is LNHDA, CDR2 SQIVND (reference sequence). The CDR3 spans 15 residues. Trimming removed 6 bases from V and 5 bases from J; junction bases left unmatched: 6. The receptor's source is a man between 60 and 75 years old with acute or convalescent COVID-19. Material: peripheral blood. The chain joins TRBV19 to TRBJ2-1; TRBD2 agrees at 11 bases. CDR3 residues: CASRLRGLADNEQFF. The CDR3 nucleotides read TGTGCCAGTAGGTTGCGGGGACTAGCGGACAATGAGCAGTTCTTC.